The 20 T cell receptor beta chains presented below share a single source sample, sequenced in a study of cytomegalovirus exposure and HLA in healthy donors. Use of 60 Vbeta and 13 Jbeta primers characterized the PCR. Clones were read by immunoSEQ multiplex PCR, and TCRdb kept only the in-frame ones, dropping some. The sample shows 180,000 or so clones, 60% to 80% of them seen only once. The material sequenced was PBMCs. These receptors were obtained from a man aged 50-60 years in good health and CMV-seropositive.

The chain has TRBV4-3 and TRBJ2-5; a weak D match, TRBD2 (5 bases). With 3 bases removed from V and 5 bases from J, the gap between germline ends came to 25 bases. Germline values: CDR1 LGHNA, CDR2 YSLEER. CDR3 length: 18 residues. CDR3 nucleotide sequence: TGCGCCAGCAGCCATGATTCCGTTCGGGGAAGGGAACGGGAGACCCAGTACTTC. This translates into CASSHDSVRGRERETQYF.

The chain links TRBV7-2 to TRBJ1-2, with D tentatively TRBD1 (6 bases). Germline CDR1 is SGHTA and CDR2 is FQGNSA. Trimming shortened V by 10 bases and J by 3 bases, and 12 bases separated the two germline ends. This CDR3 spans 12 amino acids. This chain's CDR3 is CATAGGHYGYTF. In DNA, the CDR3 is TGTGCCACCGCGGGGGGCCACTATGGCTACACCTTC.

The rearrangement links TRBV4-1 to TRBJ2-5; 11 nucleotides align to TRBD2. CDR1 and CDR2 (germline): MGHRA, YSYEKL. This CDR3 contains 15 residues. V lost 4 bases and J lost 5; bases outside the gene matches: 6. As DNA, the CDR3 is TGCGCCAGCAGCCCCGAGGGACTAGCGGTGGAGACCCAGTACTTC. Translation gives CASSPEGLAVETQYF.

The V and J genes are TRBV9 and TRBJ1-1; 8 bases are shared with TRBD1. The CDR3 sequence is 14 residues long. The J segment lost 4 bases and the V segment lost 4 bases, leaving 6 bases of the junction unmatched. Germline lookup yields CDR1 SGDLS and CDR2 YYNGEE. CDR3 nucleotide sequence: TGTGCCAGCAGCAGGACAGGGCAAGGCACTGAAGCTTTCTTT. Translated, it gives CASSRTGQGTEAFF.

As DNA, the CDR3 is TGTGCCAGTAATGACCGGGACAGTCACGGTTCACCCCTCCACTTT. Encoded protein: CASNDRDSHGSPLHF. The chain is built from TRBV19 and TRBJ1-6; 7 nucleotides match TRBD1. Germline V lookup: CDR1 LNHDA, CDR2 SQIVND (reference sequence). Trimming at V came to 7 bases and at J to 9 bases, leaving 12 bases not matched to a gene. The CDR3 is made up of 15 amino acids.

The J gene is TRBJ2-2, the V gene TRBV6-1, with TRBD1 identical over 7 bases. The CDR3 is 14 amino acids. The germline V gene has CDR1 MNHNS and CDR2 SASEGT. V trimming: 3 bases; J trimming: 3 bases; junction bases outside the gene matches: 1. This CDR3 is CASSEQGDTGELFF. For the CDR3, the DNA is TGTGCCAGCAGTGAGCAGGGGGACACCGGGGAGCTGTTTTTT.

This sequence joins TRBV30 and TRBJ2-7; a weak D match, TRBD1 (6 bases). Germline CDR1 and CDR2: GTSNPN and SVGIG (reference sequence). V lost 5 bases and J 8 bases, leaving 19 bases between the germline ends. The length of the CDR3 is 13 residues. CDR3 amino acids: CAWGQGKGVKQYF. CDR3 nucleotide sequence: TGTGCCTGGGGGCAGGGCAAGGGGGTCAAGCAGTACTTC.

The chain has TRBV28 and TRBJ1-5; 7 nucleotides align to TRBD1. This CDR3 spans 16 amino acids. V lost 6 bases to trimming and J lost 0 bases; unmatched junction nucleotides: 8. The germline gives CDR1 MDHEN, CDR2 SYDVKM. The DNA of the CDR3 is TGTGCCAGCAGGGGGATACAGGGGATTAGCAATCAGCCCCAGCATTTT. Its protein is CASRGIQGISNQPQHF. The full variable domain, completed using reference TRBV28 and TRBJ1-5, is DVKVTQSSRYLVKRTGEKVFLECVQDMDHENMFWYRQDPGLGLRLIYFSYDVKMKEKGDIPEGYSVSREKKERFSLILESASTNQTSMYLCASRGIQGISNQPQHFGDGTRLSIL.

The V call is TRBV27, the J call TRBJ2-6; D might be TRBD1 (6 bases). This CDR3 comprises 16 residues. Germline V gene lookup returns CDR1 MNHEY and CDR2 SMNVEV (reference sequence). Trimming took 3 bases from V and 4 from J, leaving 13 bases between them. DNA of the CDR3: TGTGCCAGCAGTTTCCGTACAGGGTTCGGGGCCAACGTCCTGACTTTC. This sequence encodes CASSFRTGFGANVLTF.

This clone occurred once. This sequence joins TRBV5-4 and TRBJ2-2; 13 bases agree with TRBD2. CDR1 is SGHNT, CDR2 YYREEE, per germline (reference sequence). V lost 4 bases to trimming and J lost 6 bases; unmatched junction nucleotides: 3. This CDR3 is built from 15 residues. The CDR3 sequence: CASSPGLAGAGELFF. CDR3 coding DNA: TGTGCCAGCAGCCCAGGACTAGCGGGGGCCGGGGAGCTGTTTTTT.

This clone was detected only a few times. J is TRBJ2-3 and V is TRBV5-6; TRBD1 matches at 9 bases. The germline V gene encodes CDR1 SGHDT and CDR2 YYEEEE. V gave up 4 bases and J gave up 1 base; unmatched junction bases: 7. The CDR3 sequence is 16 residues long. As DNA, the CDR3 is TGTGCCAGCAGCCTAGGGACAGGGTCAGGCACAGATACGCAGTATTTT. It translates to CASSLGTGSGTDTQYF.

The V gene is TRBV21-1, the J gene TRBJ1-5; TRBD1 is taken as the D call from the table, unchecked against the DNA. TRBV21-1 is a listed pseudogene. The CDR3 loop spans 19 amino acids. CDR3 sequence (DNA): TGTGCCAGCAGCAACTCGACCAGCACCCGAGACAGGGTAGATCAGCCCCAGCATTTT. Its translation: CASSNSTSTRDRVDQPQHF.

This clone was detected a few times. V gene TRBV4-1 combines with J gene TRBJ2-2; D not resolved. Trimming took 3 bases from V and 2 from J, leaving 10 bases between them. CDR1 is MGHRA and CDR2 is YSYEKL in the germline V gene. The CDR3 runs to 15 residues. CDR3 region: CASSQTPFNTGELFF. The CDR3 coding sequence is TGCGCCAGCAGCCAGACACCCTTCAACACCGGGGAGCTGTTTTTT.

The rearrangement uses TRBV27 and TRBJ2-5, with 7 nucleotides matching TRBD1. After removal of 5 bases from V and 9 bases from J, the junction contained 9 bases not matched to a gene. The CDR3 has 13 amino acids. CDR1 and CDR2 from the germline V gene are MNHEY and SMNVEV (reference sequence). CDR3 region: CASSGTASLSQYF. The CDR3, as DNA: TGTGCCAGCAGTGGGACAGCGAGTTTGTCCCAGTACTTC.

The V gene is TRBV7-9, the J gene TRBJ1-2; 7 positions match TRBD1. Germline V gene data show CDR1 as SEHNR and CDR2 as FQNEAQ (reference sequence). The CDR3 consists of 16 residues. The J segment lost 2 bases and the V segment lost 5 bases, leaving 11 bases of the junction unmatched. The CDR3 bases are TGTGCCAGCAGCCAATTGGAGGACAGGAGAAACTATGGCTACACCTTC. Its translation is CASSQLEDRRNYGYTF.

The chain carries TRBV7-9 and TRBJ2-1; the match to TRBD2 covers 10 bases. Per germline, CDR1 SEHNR and CDR2 FQNEAQ (reference sequence). Trimming removed 8 bases from V and 5 bases from J; junction bases left unmatched: 6. CDR3 length: 14 amino acids. The CDR3 region is CASSIAGGHNEQFF. CDR3 sequence (DNA): TGTGCCAGCTCCATAGCGGGGGGACACAATGAGCAGTTCTTC.

The chain recombines TRBV7-2 with TRBJ2-3; no firm D call. Trimming left V 3 bases short and J 2 bases short, with 9 bases between. Germline V gene data show CDR1 as SGHTA and CDR2 as FQGNSA. CDR3 length: 14 residues. The CDR3 nucleotides are TGTGCCAGCAGCTTTTCCAGGAACACAGATACGCAGTATTTT. This translates into CASSFSRNTDTQYF.

The rearrangement uses TRBV4-1 and TRBJ2-4, with TRBD2 matching 7 bases. CDR3 length: 20 residues. Trimming took 3 bases from V and 0 from J; bases not matched to a gene: 17. Germline V gives CDR1 MGHRA, CDR2 YSYEKL. In DNA, the CDR3 is TGCGCCAGCAGCCAGGACGGCCCCGGGCGGGGGATTATAGCCAAAAACATTCAGTACTTC. Protein: CASSQDGPGRGIIAKNIQYF.

This clone was seen once. This chain joins TRBV28 and TRBJ1-5; the D is unclear. There are 13 residues in the CDR3. Trimming stripped 8 bases from V and 6 bases from J, with 14 bases between. The germline CDR1 and CDR2 sequences are MDHEN and SYDVKM. The DNA of the CDR3 is TGTGCCAGCCTTACGGGTGGCGGTCAGCCCCAGCATTTT. Translating gives CASLTGGGQPQHF.

Points on this clone: At one boundary the junction diverges from the germline segment, which might be a read error. The V gene is TRBV13, the J gene TRBJ1-2, with TRBD1 identical over 9 bases. Per germline, CDR1 PRHDT and CDR2 FYEKMQ (reference sequence). The CDR3 loop spans 16 amino acids. The CDR3 DNA follows: TGTGCCAGCAGCCTAGGACAGGGGTTAGCTAACTATGGCTACACCTTC. As protein: CASSLGQGLANYGYTF.